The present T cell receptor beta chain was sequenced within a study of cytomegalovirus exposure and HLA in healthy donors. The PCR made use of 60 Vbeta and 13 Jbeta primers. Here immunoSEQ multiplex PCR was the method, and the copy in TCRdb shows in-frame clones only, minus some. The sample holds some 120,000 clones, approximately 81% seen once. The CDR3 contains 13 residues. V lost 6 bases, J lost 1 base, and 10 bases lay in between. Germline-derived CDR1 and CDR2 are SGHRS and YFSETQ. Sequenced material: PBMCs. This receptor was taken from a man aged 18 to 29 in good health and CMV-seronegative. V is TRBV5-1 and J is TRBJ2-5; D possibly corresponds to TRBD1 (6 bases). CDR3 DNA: TGCGCCAGCAACCGGGACACCCAAGAGACCCAGTACTTC. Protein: CASNRDTQETQYF.